What follows are 30 T cell receptor beta chains derived from one specimen sequenced in a study of cytomegalovirus exposure and HLA in healthy donors. The PCR contained 60 Vbeta and 13 Jbeta primers. The repertoire was sequenced with immunoSEQ multiplex PCR; TCRdb's copy has only in-frame clones and lacks some. The table includes 150,000 to 200,000 clones, 77% detected once. The sample comprised PBMCs. The origin of the receptors is a woman aged 25 to 45 in good health and CMV-seronegative.

This clone was found a few times. The rearrangement uses TRBV10-3 and TRBJ2-5; D perhaps matches TRBD2 (5 bases). CDR3 length equals 14 residues. V lost 10 bases to trimming and J lost 3 bases, with 18 bases between them. Germline loops: CDR1 ENHRY, CDR2 SYGVKD. The CDR3 DNA sequence: TGTGCCACCTCCCTGAGGAGGACTGAAGAGACCCAGTACTTC. Its protein is CATSLRRTEETQYF.

The V call is TRBV18, the J call TRBJ2-3; weak D call: TRBD1 (7 bases). Germline CDR1 is KGHSH and CDR2 is LQKENI. The CDR3 spans 15 residues. V was pared by 3 bases and J by 3 bases, with 13 bases between. The CDR3: CASSPQGGETDTQYF. The DNA of the CDR3 is TGTGCCAGCTCACCCCAGGGGGGAGAGACAGATACGCAGTATTTT.

This rearrangement joins TRBV5-4 to TRBJ2-7, with D possibly TRBD1 on 8 matching bases. Per germline, CDR1 SGHNT and CDR2 YYREEE (reference sequence). With 4 bases removed from V and 7 bases from J, the gap between germline ends came to 15 bases. The CDR3 runs 13 residues. CDR3 amino acids: CASSKGQGGEQYF. CDR3 nucleotides: TGTGCCAGCAGCAAAGGACAGGGAGGGGAGCAGTACTTC.

This clone was seen only once. One junction end disagrees with the germline gene, perhaps due to a read error. The same CDR3 can be traced to other DNA sequences in this sample. The rearrangement uses TRBV28 and TRBJ1-5; D may be TRBD1 (6 bases). Per the germline V gene, CDR1 is MDHEN and CDR2 is SYDVKM. CDR3 length: 13 residues. The CDR3 DNA sequence: TGTGCCACCGACAGGACTAGCAATCAGCCTCAGCATTTT. Residues: CATDRTSNQPQHF.

CDR3 sequence reads: CASSPGHSYEQYF. CDR3 DNA: TGTGCCAGCAGCCCCGGACACTCCTACGAGCAGTACTTC. The chain links TRBV9 to TRBJ2-7, with a weak D call TRBD1 (5 bases). From germline, CDR1 is SGDLS and CDR2 YYNGEE. Trimming took 4 bases from V and 0 from J, leaving 8 bases between them. This CDR3 comprises 13 residues.

The chain joins TRBV7-6 to TRBJ2-7, with TRBD1 matching 9 bases. This CDR3 contains 14 residues. Per the germline V gene, CDR1 is SGHVS and CDR2 is FNYEAQ. V trimming: 6 bases; J trimming: 9 bases; junction bases outside the gene matches: 12. CDR3 amino acids: CASRGGTGRVGQYF. DNA for the CDR3: TGTGCCAGCAGAGGGGGGACAGGGAGGGTCGGGCAGTACTTC.

The genes are TRBV5-1 and TRBJ2-3; TRBD2 might be the D (5 bases). This CDR3 contains 15 residues. The germline V gene has CDR1 SGHRS and CDR2 YFSETQ. Trimming left V 3 bases short and J 0 bases short, with 11 bases between. The CDR3 coding sequence is TGCGCCAGCAGCTCCCAAAGGACTAGCACAGATACGCAGTATTTT. This encodes CASSSQRTSTDTQYF.

J is TRBJ2-7 and V is TRBV28, with TRBD1 matching over 7 bases. V was clipped by 4 bases and J by 4 bases; unmatched bases: 7. In germline, CDR1 is MDHEN, CDR2 SYDVKM. This CDR3 spans 14 amino acids. The CDR3 loop is CASSSGDRPYEQYF. CDR3 sequence (DNA): TGTGCCAGCAGTTCAGGGGACAGACCGTACGAGCAGTACTTC.

The chain uses TRBV7-8 and TRBJ2-2, with D unclear. With 2 bases removed from V and 0 bases from J, the gap between germline ends came to 10 bases. The CDR3 runs 16 residues. Looked up from germline, CDR1 is SGHVS and CDR2 is FQNEAQ. CDR3 nucleotides: TGTGCCAGCAGCTTACGTACAGTAACGAACACCGGGGAGCTGTTTTTT. It encodes CASSLRTVTNTGELFF. Supplemented by reference TRBV7-8 and TRBJ2-2, the full variable domain reads GAGVSQSPRYKVAKRGQDVALRCDPISGHVSLFWYQQALGQGPEFLTYFQNEAQLDKSGLPSDRFFAERPEGSVSTLKIQRTQQEDSAVYLCASSLRTVTNTGELFFGEGSRLTVL.

The CDR3 is CASSSPDRGSQTQYF. In DNA, the CDR3 is TGTGCCAGCAGCTCCCCGGACAGGGGAAGTCAGACCCAGTACTTC. The chain employs TRBV7-9 and TRBJ2-5, with 9 positions matching TRBD1. CDR3 size: 15 residues. V lost 4 bases and J lost 6; bases outside the gene matches: 9. Germline values: CDR1 SEHNR, CDR2 FQNEAQ (reference sequence).

The rearrangement uses TRBV27 and TRBJ2-1, with a possible D match to TRBD1 (5 bases). With 2 bases removed from V and 9 bases from J, the gap between germline ends came to 8 bases. CDR1 is MNHEY, CDR2 SMNVEV, per germline (reference sequence). The CDR3 runs to 12 residues. CDR3 sequence: CASSLIRGEQFF. The CDR3 DNA is TGTGCCAGCAGTTTAATTAGGGGTGAGCAGTTCTTC.

The chain carries TRBV5-4 and TRBJ1-1, with TRBD1 identical over 7 bases. The CDR3 consists of 14 residues. The V segment lost 4 bases and the J segment 6 bases; nucleotides outside the gene matches: 9. Germline V gives CDR1 SGHNT, CDR2 YYREEE (reference sequence). The CDR3, as DNA: TGTGCCAGCAGCCAGGGACAGCAAAGTTCTGAAGCTTTCTTT. Translation: CASSQGQQSSEAFF.

This clone has only a few counts. The chain recombines TRBV19 with TRBJ1-6; a possible D gene is TRBD1 (5 bases). The V end was cut by 0 bases, the J end by 2 bases, with 14 bases between. Germline CDR1 reads LNHDA; CDR2 reads SQIVND (reference sequence). The CDR3 runs to 18 residues. The CDR3 sequence: CASSIEGPGTPYNSPLHF. CDR3 sequence (DNA): TGTGCCAGTAGTATAGAGGGGCCAGGAACCCCCTATAATTCACCCCTCCACTTT.

This clone is a singleton in its sample. The chain has TRBV15 and TRBJ1-1; D call uncertain. Trimming took off 5 bases at V and 0 bases at J, with 7 bases between the two ends. This CDR3 region has 13 residues. The germline V gene has CDR1 LNHNV and CDR2 YYDKDF (reference sequence). CDR3 in DNA: TGTGCCACCAGCCTGGACTTGAACACTGAAGCTTTCTTT. Its protein is CATSLDLNTEAFF.

Only a few counts were recorded for this clone. This rearrangement joins TRBV5-4 to TRBJ1-4, with TRBD1 matching 10 bases. The junction had 3 bases not matched to a gene; V was cut back by 0 bases and J by 7 bases. CDR1 is SGHNT and CDR2 is YYREEE in the germline V gene (reference sequence). The CDR3 sequence is 15 residues long. The CDR3 nucleotides read TGTGCCAGCAGCTTGGCCGGGACAGGGGTTGAAAAACTGTTTTTT. Translation gives CASSLAGTGVEKLFF.

CDR3 sequence reads: CASSFRDRGSRANTGELFF. In nucleotides, the CDR3 is TGTGCCAGCAGCTTCCGGGACAGGGGGTCAAGAGCGAACACCGGGGAGCTGTTTTTT. The chain is built from TRBV11-1 and TRBJ2-2, with 11 bases identical to TRBD1. V lost 3 bases to trimming and J lost 0 bases; unmatched junction nucleotides: 9. Germline CDR1 SGHAT, CDR2 FQDESV (reference sequence). This CDR3 region has 19 residues.

The chain has TRBV28 and TRBJ1-1, with TRBD1 identical over 9 bases. Trimming took 4 bases from V and 0 from J; bases not matched to a gene: 9. The CDR3 extends over 17 amino acids. From germline, CDR1 is MDHEN and CDR2 SYDVKM. The CDR3 loop reads CASSSPGQGNMNTEAFF. The CDR3 bases are TGTGCCAGCAGTTCTCCGGGACAGGGTAATATGAACACTGAAGCTTTCTTT.

The chain joins TRBV6-4 to TRBJ2-3; tentatively, D is TRBD1 (5 bases). From germline, CDR1 is MRHNA and CDR2 SNTAGT. The CDR3 covers 14 residues. Trimming cost V 2 bases and J 2 bases, with 8 bases left between them. For the CDR3, the DNA is TGTGCCAGCAGTGACAGGGGATCCACAGATACGCAGTATTTT. It specifies CASSDRGSTDTQYF.

For this clone: This likely comes from a read error, as the CDR3 has no conserved phenylalanine or tryptophan at its end. This chain connects TRBV6-1 to TRBJ1-4; 7 nucleotides line up with TRBD1. This CDR3 is 15 amino acids long. Trimming cost V 6 bases and J 4 bases; bases outside gene matches: 8. CDR1 is MNHNS and CDR2 is SASEGT in the germline V gene. CDR3 nucleotides: TGTGCCAGCAGCCGCCAGGGACAGTATAATGAAAAACTGTTTCTT. It codes for CASSRQGQYNEKLFL.

The V call is TRBV5-1, the J call TRBJ2-4, with a tentative D call TRBD1 (6 bases). The CDR3 loop spans 19 amino acids. The germline CDR1 and CDR2 sequences are SGHRS and YFSETQ. V was shortened by 0 bases and J by 0 bases, with 19 bases between the two germline ends. CDR3 sequence: CASSLEAGDAKLAKNIQYF. The CDR3 bases are TGCGCCAGCAGCTTGGAGGCAGGGGATGCCAAACTAGCCAAAAACATTCAGTACTTC.

This chain connects TRBV5-1 to TRBJ2-1, with D possibly matching TRBD2 (5 bases). The CDR3 extends over 13 amino acids. Per the germline V gene, CDR1 is SGHRS and CDR2 is YFSETQ. Trimming left V 4 bases short and J 4 bases short, with 9 bases between. CDR3 residues: CASSGTGYNEQFF. In nucleotides, the CDR3 is TGCGCCAGCAGCGGAACGGGATACAATGAGCAGTTCTTC.

J is TRBJ1-2 and V is TRBV5-6; 8 bases map to TRBD1. This CDR3 has 14 amino acids. V lost 4 bases to trimming and J lost 2 bases; unmatched junction nucleotides: 4. CDR1 and CDR2 (germline): SGHDT, YYEEEE. The CDR3 loop is CASSITGGNYGYTF. In nucleotides, the CDR3 is TGTGCCAGCAGCATTACAGGGGGAAACTATGGCTACACCTTC.

This clone was observed a single time. The chain carries TRBV18 and TRBJ2-3; D remains ambiguous. This CDR3 is built from 13 residues. Germline CDR1 KGHSH, CDR2 LQKENI. Trimming left V 2 bases short and J 3 bases short, with 6 bases between. The CDR3 protein is CASSPVTTDTQYF. The CDR3 DNA reads TGTGCCAGCTCACCAGTCACTACAGATACGCAGTATTTT.

The J gene is TRBJ2-1, the V gene TRBV27, with D tentatively TRBD2 (5 bases). The CDR3 is made up of 14 amino acids. The V gene lost 6 bases and the J gene lost 5 bases, with 14 bases spanning the gap. The germline gives CDR1 MNHEY, CDR2 SMNVEV (reference sequence). The CDR3 here is CASSPRRSDNEQFF. The CDR3 coding sequence is TGTGCCAGCAGCCCTCGGAGGAGCGACAATGAGCAGTTCTTC.

The gene calls are TRBV5-6 and TRBJ1-2; D call uncertain. This CDR3 has 11 amino acids. From germline, CDR1 is SGHDT and CDR2 YYEEEE. With 8 bases removed from V and 8 bases from J, the gap between germline ends came to 13 bases. CDR3: CASSEGGGYTF. The DNA of the CDR3 is TGTGCCAGTTCGGAGGGTGGGGGCTACACCTTC.

Details on this clone: The same CDR3 can be traced to other DNA sequences in this sample. The V and J genes are TRBV21-1 and TRBJ2-1; whether TRBD2, the table's D call, matches the DNA was not checked. TRBV21-1 is a pseudogene. CDR3 length: 12 amino acids. CDR3 in DNA: TGTGCCAGCAGCAAAACCGGAGGTGGGCAGTTCTTC. It translates to CASSKTGGGQFF.

The chain uses TRBV2 and TRBJ2-7, with 8 bases identical to TRBD1. The CDR3 is made up of 17 amino acids. Trimming took 3 bases from V and 4 from J; bases not matched to a gene: 14. Germline values: CDR1 SNHLY, CDR2 FYNNEI. The CDR3 here is CASSEGPRTGTAYEQYF. The CDR3 DNA is TGTGCCAGCAGTGAGGGCCCGAGGACAGGGACGGCGTACGAGCAGTACTTC.

The chain combines TRBV5-1 with TRBJ2-7, with D tentatively TRBD1 (5 bases). Germline V lookup: CDR1 SGHRS, CDR2 YFSETQ. The CDR3 has 14 residues. Deletions cut 4 bases from V and 1 base from J, with 12 bases between. The CDR3 bases are TGCGCCAGCAGCCCGAATTCAGGGTCCTACGAGCAGTACTTC. It yields the protein CASSPNSGSYEQYF.

The chain employs TRBV5-6 and TRBJ2-7, with D uncertain. V was cut by 0 bases and J by 5 bases, with 6 bases left in between. Germline loops: CDR1 SGHDT, CDR2 YYEEEE. This CDR3 is 12 amino acids long. The CDR3 DNA sequence: TGTGCCAGCAGCTTGGTGGCGGACGAGCAGTACTTC. Translating gives CASSLVADEQYF.

The V gene is TRBV11-2, the J gene TRBJ1-2; D remains ambiguous. This CDR3 has 12 amino acids. Per germline, CDR1 SGHAT and CDR2 FQNNGV. The ends were cut back, 5 bases at V and 8 bases at J, with 12 bases in the middle. The CDR3 region has the DNA TGTGCCAGCAGCCGAAACTCCTGGGGCTACACCTTC. Its translation is CASSRNSWGYTF.